This passage covers 29 T cell receptor beta chains from one sample sequenced in a study of regulatory T cells in long-lasting Graves disease. Regarding time point: newly diagnosed GD, antithyroid drugs for less than 3 months. PBMC-derived RNA was used for the TCR library. CDR3-region Arm-PCR and iRepertoire HTBI primers produced the TCR beta libraries. TCRdb called the multiplex PCR reads again in MiXCR, with one record for every CDR3 protein. The sample contains hundreds of thousands of distinct CDR3 sequences, 15% to 20% of which appear only once. The same sample was also studied in work on T cells in Graves' hyperthyroidism and ophthalmopathy.

Material: peripheral blood mononuclear cells (PBMCs), obtained at new diagnosis, from a patient treated with antithyroid drugs. These receptors were obtained from a woman aged 35-65 years with Graves disease.

This clonotype was seen ten or more times. The rearrangement uses TRBV7-3 and TRBJ2-3; 8 nucleotides agree with TRBD1. CDR1 and CDR2 (germline): SGHTA, FQGTGA. This CDR3 has 14 amino acids. V was pared by 4 bases and J by 7 bases, with 7 bases of the junction left unmatched. The CDR3 here is CASSSPHRGNTQYF. The CDR3 DNA is TGTGCCAGCAGCTCCCCCCACAGGGGGAATACGCAGTATTTT.

This clonotype has at least ten counts. The V call is TRBV14, the J call TRBJ2-3; no clear D. Trimming removed 3 bases at V and 2 bases at J, with 0 bases between. The CDR3 spans 11 residues. CDR1 is SGHDN, CDR2 FVKESK, per germline. This chain's CDR3 is CASSHTDTQYF. In DNA form, the CDR3 reads TGTGCCAGCAGCCACACAGATACGCAGTATTTT.

The chain carries TRBV7-9 and TRBJ2-4; weak D call: TRBD2 (6 bases). The CDR3 has 14 amino acids. Trimming took 1 base from V and 8 from J, leaving 12 bases between them. Germline CDR1 SEHNR, CDR2 FQNEAQ (reference sequence). CDR3 nucleotide sequence: TGTGCCAGCAGCTTAGGGGTCGGGAGTGACATTCAGTACTTC. As protein: CASSLGVGSDIQYF.

This clonotype appeared many times. J is TRBJ2-1 and V is TRBV7-9, with D perhaps TRBD2 (5 bases). Trimming removed 1 base from V and 6 bases from J, with 19 bases in between. CDR1 is SEHNR, CDR2 FQNEAQ, per germline (reference sequence). The CDR3 is made up of 17 amino acids. CDR3: CASSLEGGGLRSNEQFF. The CDR3 nucleotides read TGTGCCAGCAGCTTAGAGGGTGGAGGATTGAGGAGCAATGAGCAGTTCTTC.

This clonotype was detected only a few times. At one end the junction does not follow the germline gene, possibly because of a read error. The V call is TRBV28, the J call TRBJ2-7; D gene uncertain. The length of the CDR3 is 14 residues. The germline V gene has CDR1 MDHEN and CDR2 SYDVKM. The CDR3 DNA sequence: TGTGCCAGCGGTTTATTGTTTTGGTCCTACGAGCAGTACTTC. Protein product: CASGLLFWSYEQYF.

As concerns this clonotype: The junction differs from germline at one of its ends, possibly a read error. V gene TRBV2 combines with J gene TRBJ2-7, with TRBD2 matching over 7 bases. From germline, CDR1 is SNHLY and CDR2 FYNNEI. CDR3 length: 13 residues. The CDR3: CASSEGLVGEQYF. CDR3 DNA sequence: TGTGCCAGCAGCGAAGGACTAGTGGGAGAGCAGTACTTC.

This clonotype has a handful of counts. The rearrangement joins TRBV28 to TRBJ2-3; 7 nucleotides agree with TRBD1. V was pared by 5 bases and J by 1 base, with 6 bases of the junction left unmatched. This CDR3 is built from 15 residues. Germline values: CDR1 MDHEN, CDR2 SYDVKM. In DNA form, the CDR3 reads TGTGCCAGCAGTACCCGGACAGGCGGCACAGATACGCAGTATTTT. Protein product: CASSTRTGGTDTQYF.

This clonotype was observed at least ten times. This chain connects TRBV5-5 to TRBJ1-5; TRBD1 matches at 10 bases. The germline V gene has CDR1 SGHKS and CDR2 YYEKEE (reference sequence). Trimming at V came to 4 bases and at J to 7 bases, leaving 8 bases not matched to a gene. The CDR3 has 15 amino acids. CDR3 coding DNA: TGTGCCAGCAGCGCAATGACAGGGGGCTTGCAGCCCCAGCATTTT. Its translation is CASSAMTGGLQPQHF.

This clonotype was seen ten or more times. This rearrangement joins TRBV11-1 to TRBJ1-6; no clear D. CDR3 size: 14 residues. Germline V gene lookup returns CDR1 SGHAT and CDR2 FQDESV (reference sequence). Trimming removed 5 bases at V and 9 bases at J, with 14 bases between. CDR3 DNA sequence: TGTGCCAGCAGCCGCGTGAGAAGTGGTTCACCCCTCCACTTT. Amino acids: CASSRVRSGSPLHF.

CDR3 sequence: CASSDSQGQPQHF. In DNA, the CDR3 is TGTGCCAGTAGCGACAGCCAGGGACAGCCCCAGCATTTT. The V and J genes are TRBV19 and TRBJ1-5; D may be TRBD1 (5 bases). Trimming stripped 6 bases from V and 7 bases from J, with 13 bases between. Germline CDR1 reads LNHDA; CDR2 reads SQIVND (reference sequence). The CDR3 is 13 residues long.

This clonotype came up many times. The rearrangement links TRBV12-3 or TRBV12-4 to TRBJ2-1; D perhaps matches TRBD1 (6 bases). The CDR3 extends over 12 amino acids. The germline V and J ends were trimmed by 6 bases and 8 bases, with 11 bases remaining between them. CDR3 in DNA: TGTGCCAGCAGGGGATCAGGGGATGAGCAGTTCTTC. Its protein product is CASRGSGDEQFF.

Only a few counts were recorded for this clonotype. The chain has TRBV19 and TRBJ2-4; perhaps TRBD2 as D (5 bases). The CDR3 length is 16 residues. Trimming cost V 3 bases and J 2 bases, with 14 bases left between them. Germline-derived CDR1 and CDR2 are LNHDA and SQIVND (reference sequence). The CDR3 DNA sequence: TGTGCCAGTAGTATCGAGGGCCAAAGGACCAAAAACATTCAGTACTTC. This sequence encodes CASSIEGQRTKNIQYF.

This clonotype was observed many times. This rearrangement joins TRBV3-1 to TRBJ1-2; the match to TRBD1 covers 7 bases. This CDR3 contains 14 residues. Trimming cost V 4 bases and J 8 bases; bases outside gene matches: 10. Germline V gene lookup returns CDR1 LGHDT and CDR2 YNNKEL (reference sequence). CDR3: CASSPITGVEGYTF. DNA of the CDR3: TGTGCCAGCAGCCCCATTACAGGGGTGGAGGGCTACACCTTC.

On this clonotype itself: It differs at one base from a far larger clone, so likely a read error. V usage is TRBV2 and J usage is TRBJ2-7, with 8 nucleotides matching TRBD2. The V gene end was trimmed by 4 bases and the J gene end by 7 bases; junction bases not matched to a gene: 9. The length of the CDR3 is 14 residues. CDR1 is SNHLY, CDR2 FYNNEI, per germline. CDR3 amino acids: CASSVSGGLNEQYF. The CDR3 nucleotides read TGTGCCAGCAGTGTCTCGGGGGGGCTCAATGAGCAGTACTTC. The whole variable domain, filled in from reference TRBV2 and TRBJ2-7, reads EPEVTQTPSHQVTQMGQEVILRCVPISNHLYFYWYRQILGQKVEFLVSFYNNEISEKSEIFDDQFSVERPDGSNFTLKIRSTKLEDSAMYFCASSVSGGLNEQYFGPGTRLTVT.

This clonotype was seen a few times. This may arise from a read error, as a much more abundant clone is one base away. The V call is TRBV12-3 or TRBV12-4, the J call TRBJ2-5; the D gene is possibly TRBD1 (6 bases). This CDR3 is 13 amino acids long. The V and J ends lost 6 bases and 2 bases respectively, with 10 bases between them. Here the CDR3 reads CASRVGQQETQYF. Written as DNA, the CDR3 is TGTGCCAGCAGGGTTGGACAGCAAGAGACCCAGTACTTC.

Ten or more counts support this clonotype. This sequence joins TRBV27 and TRBJ1-1, with 8 bases matching TRBD1. With 4 bases clipped from V and 4 bases from J, the junction kept 8 bases outside the gene matches. The CDR3 has 15 amino acids. From germline, CDR1 is MNHEY and CDR2 SMNVEV (reference sequence). The CDR3 spells CASSSAGGAGTEAFF. The CDR3 DNA is TGTGCCAGCAGTTCCGCAGGGGGCGCAGGCACTGAAGCTTTCTTT.

Regarding this clonotype: The junction differs from germline at one of its ends, possibly a read error. The chain combines TRBV5-4 with TRBJ2-5; 7 bases line up with TRBD1. The DNA matches TRBJ2-1 better at its end, which makes the J call doubtful. Germline values: CDR1 SGHNT, CDR2 YYREEE (reference sequence). CDR3 length equals 16 residues. This chain's CDR3 is CASSSTGQVPYDEQFF. CDR3 nucleotide sequence: TGTGCCAGCAGCTCTACCGGACAGGTCCCCTACGATGAGCAGTTCTTC.

This clonotype was detected once. The rearrangement joins TRBV12-5 to TRBJ2-5, with D possibly TRBD1 on 6 matching bases. The CDR3 contains 14 residues. Between the trimmed V and J ends, which lost 1 base and 7 bases, there was a span of 13 bases. Per the germline V gene, CDR1 is LGHNT and CDR2 is FRNRAP. CDR3 in amino acids: CASGLAGATGTQYF. CDR3 nucleotides: TGTGCTAGTGGTTTGGCAGGGGCCACCGGGACCCAGTACTTC.

This clonotype was counted only a few times. This chain joins TRBV28 and TRBJ1-1; TRBD1 agrees at 7 bases. The length of the CDR3 is 11 residues. Germline-derived CDR1 and CDR2 are MDHEN and SYDVKM. V lost 6 bases, J lost 8 bases, and 3 bases stayed unmatched. The CDR3 bases are TGTGCCAGCAGCGCGGACAGGGAAGCTTTCTTT. This codes for CASSADREAFF.

With respect to this clonotype: This clone may be a read error of a much larger clone one base away. This chain joins TRBV5-1 and TRBJ2-3, with D unclear. Between the trimmed V and J ends, which lost 4 bases and 0 bases, there was a span of 12 bases. The CDR3 length is 15 residues. CDR1 is SGHRS, CDR2 YFSETQ, per germline. DNA for the CDR3: TGCGCCAGCAGCCAGGACGCCCCTAGCACAGATACGCAGTATTTT. It translates to CASSQDAPSTDTQYF. The whole variable domain, filled in from reference TRBV5-1 and TRBJ2-3, reads KAGVTQTPRYLIKTRGQQVTLSCSPISGHRSVSWYQQTPGQGLQFLFEYFSETQRNKGNFPGRFSGRQFSNSRSEMNVSTLELGDSALYLCASSQDAPSTDTQYFGPGTRLTVL.

This sequence joins TRBV7-3 and TRBJ2-1, with 9 nucleotides matching TRBD2. Germline lookup yields CDR1 SGHTA and CDR2 FQGTGA. CDR3 length equals 14 residues. V gave up 5 bases and J gave up 8 bases; unmatched junction bases: 7. CDR3 nucleotide sequence: TGTGCCAGCAGCGGCGGGGGGGGCCGTGATGAGCAGTTCTTC. Translating it yields CASSGGGGRDEQFF. The full variable domain, in which reference TRBV7-3 and TRBJ2-1 provide the parts outside the CDR3, is GAGVSQTPSNKVTEKGKYVELRCDPISGHTALYWYRQSLGQGPEFLIYFQGTGAADDSGLPNDRFFAVRPEGSVSTLKIQRTERGDSAVYLCASSGGGGRDEQFFGPGTRLTVL.

The table lists this clonotype with many counts. The chain employs TRBV6-1 and TRBJ2-2; a possible D gene is TRBD1 (5 bases). CDR3 length: 17 amino acids. CDR1 and CDR2 from the germline V gene are MNHNS and SASEGT. V gave up 1 base and J gave up 1 base, with 13 bases separating them. The CDR3 DNA is TGTGCCAGCAGTGAAGGGTGGGGCGCAGGGAACACCGGGGAGCTGTTTTTT. Protein product: CASSEGWGAGNTGELFF.

This chain uses TRBV5-1 with TRBJ2-5, with D hard to call. The CDR3 covers 15 residues. Germline V gene sequence: CDR1 SGHRS, CDR2 YFSETQ. Between the trimmed V and J ends, which lost 0 bases and 5 bases, there was a span of 14 bases. Here the CDR3 reads CASSLVIPGLETQYF. CDR3 sequence (DNA): TGCGCCAGCAGCTTGGTGATCCCCGGGCTGGAGACCCAGTACTTC.

This clonotype was counted between two and nine times. The V call is TRBV10-1, the J call TRBJ1-6; TRBD1 might be the D (5 bases). V was trimmed by 3 bases and J by 6 bases, leaving 15 bases between them. Germline values: CDR1 WNHNN, CDR2 SYGVQD (reference sequence). The CDR3 length is 16 residues. CDR3: CASSEGVRKVNSPLHF. The DNA of the CDR3 is TGCGCCAGCAGTGAAGGGGTCAGGAAAGTTAATTCACCCCTCCACTTT.

This clonotype turned up a few times. The genes are TRBV20-1 and TRBJ1-2; possibly TRBD1 for D (6 bases). Between the trimmed V and J ends, which lost 5 bases and 7 bases, there was a span of 14 bases. The germline gives CDR1 DFQATT, CDR2 SNEGSKA (reference sequence). CDR3 size: 12 residues. The CDR3: CSAEQGLSGYTF. DNA for the CDR3: TGCAGTGCTGAACAGGGATTGAGTGGCTACACCTTC.

This clonotype has only a few counts. The chain joins TRBV10-3 to TRBJ1-5; weak D call: TRBD1 (5 bases). V lost 0 bases to trimming and J lost 3 bases, with 12 bases between them. Germline assignment: CDR1 ENHRY and CDR2 SYGVKD. The CDR3 runs to 16 residues. In DNA form, the CDR3 reads TGTGCCATCAGTGAGTCGGGTGGGGGTCTCAATCAGCCCCAGCATTTT. This sequence encodes CAISESGGGLNQPQHF.

The chain has TRBV20-1 and TRBJ2-7; 9 nucleotides match TRBD2. The V gene's germline CDR1 is DFQATT and CDR2 SNEGSKA (reference sequence). The CDR3 consists of 15 residues. The ends lost 5 bases at V and 2 bases at J; junction bases unmatched: 10. The CDR3 nucleotides read TGCAGTGCTGGGGCTGGGGCGGGGGGGCCCTACGAGCAGTACTTC. Its translation is CSAGAGAGGPYEQYF.

Remarks on this clonotype: Since a much larger clone is just one base distant, this may be a read error. The V gene is TRBV20-1, the J gene TRBJ1-1, with D uncertain. V gave up 5 bases and J gave up 4 bases, with 11 bases separating them. The germline gives CDR1 DFQATT, CDR2 SNEGSKA (reference sequence). CDR3 length: 12 amino acids. CDR3 sequence: CSACNTGTEAFF. The CDR3 DNA reads TGCAGTGCTTGCAACACGGGCACTGAAGCTTTCTTT.

This clonotype was counted at least ten times. The chain carries TRBV20-1 and TRBJ2-2; D gene ambiguous. Trimming pared 6 bases from V and 4 bases from J, leaving 12 bases between. The CDR3 runs to 13 residues. Looked up from germline, CDR1 is DFQATT and CDR2 is SNEGSKA (reference sequence). The CDR3 bases are TGCAGTGCCGGCGGCTTGGCCACCGGGGAGCTGTTTTTT. It is translated as CSAGGLATGELFF.